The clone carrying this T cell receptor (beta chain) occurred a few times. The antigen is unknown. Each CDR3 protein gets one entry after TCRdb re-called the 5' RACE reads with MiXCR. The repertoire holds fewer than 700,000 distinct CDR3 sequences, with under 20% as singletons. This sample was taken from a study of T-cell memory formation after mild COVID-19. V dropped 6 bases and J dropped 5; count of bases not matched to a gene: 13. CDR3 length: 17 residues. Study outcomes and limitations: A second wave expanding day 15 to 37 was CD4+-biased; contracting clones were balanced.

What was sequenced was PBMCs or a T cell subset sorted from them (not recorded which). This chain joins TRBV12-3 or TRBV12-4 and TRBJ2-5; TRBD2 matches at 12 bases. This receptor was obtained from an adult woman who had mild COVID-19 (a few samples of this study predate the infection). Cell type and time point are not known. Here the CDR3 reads CASSSPTSGSRDETQYF. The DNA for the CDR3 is TGTGCCAGCAGCTCACCGACTAGCGGGAGTAGGGATGAGACCCAGTACTTC.